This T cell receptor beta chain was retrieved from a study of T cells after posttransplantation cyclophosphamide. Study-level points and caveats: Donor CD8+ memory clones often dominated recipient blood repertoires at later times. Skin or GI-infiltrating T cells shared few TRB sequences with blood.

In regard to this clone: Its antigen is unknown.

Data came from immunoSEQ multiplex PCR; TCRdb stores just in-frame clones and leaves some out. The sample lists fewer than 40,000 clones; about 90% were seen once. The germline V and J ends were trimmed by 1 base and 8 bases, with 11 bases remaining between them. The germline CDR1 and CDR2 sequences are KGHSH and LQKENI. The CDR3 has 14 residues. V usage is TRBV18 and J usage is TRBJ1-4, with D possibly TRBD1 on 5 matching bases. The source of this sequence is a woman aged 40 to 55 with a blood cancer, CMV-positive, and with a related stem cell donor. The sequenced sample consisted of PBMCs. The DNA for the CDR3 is TGTGCCAGCTCACCACAGGGGAAAGGGGAAAAACTGTTTTTT. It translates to CASSPQGKGEKLFF. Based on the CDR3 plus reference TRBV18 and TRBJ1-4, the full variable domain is NAGVMQNPRHLVRRRGQEARLRCSPMKGHSHVYWYRQLPEEGLKFMVYLQKENIIDESGMPKERFSAEFPKEGPSILRIQQVVRGDSAAYFCASSPQGKGEKLFFGSGTQLSVL.